The 25 T cell receptor beta chains below all came from one sample that was sequenced in a study of vaccination effects on CD4 cells after COVID-19. The protocol was immunoSEQ multiplex PCR, while the TCRdb copy is restricted to in-frame clones and leaves out a portion. Of tens of thousands of clones listed, around 86% are singletons. ViraFEST assay sequencing came after antigen-specific CD4+ T cells were expanded with viral peptide pools. Subsequent to less than twelve days of culture, CD4+ T cells were isolated. These receptors' targets are unknown. The material sequenced was CD4+ T cells from PBMCs cultured with HCoV-229E spike peptides, taken before COVID-19 vaccination. All receptors come from a human donor who received a COVID-19 vaccine.

The CDR3 bases are TGTGCCAGTAGCCAGGGACAGACGAACACTGAAGCTTTCTTT. Translated, it gives CASSQGQTNTEAFF. J is TRBJ1-1 and V is TRBV19, with TRBD1 identical over 7 bases. The CDR3 sequence is 14 residues long. Germline loops: CDR1 LNHDA, CDR2 SQIVND (reference sequence). V dropped 6 bases and J dropped 1; count of bases not matched to a gene: 5.

J is TRBJ2-3 and V is TRBV5-1; tentative D call: TRBD2 (6 bases). Between the trimmed V and J ends, which lost 1 base and 3 bases, there was a span of 12 bases. CDR1 is SGHRS and CDR2 is YFSETQ in the germline V gene. This CDR3 spans 15 amino acids. CDR3 protein: CASSLIEEGTDTQYF. The CDR3 DNA is TGCGCCAGCAGCTTGATAGAGGAGGGGACAGATACGCAGTATTTT. Based on the CDR3 plus reference TRBV5-1 and TRBJ2-3, the full variable domain is KAGVTQTPRYLIKTRGQQVTLSCSPISGHRSVSWYQQTPGQGLQFLFEYFSETQRNKGNFPGRFSGRQFSNSRSEMNVSTLELGDSALYLCASSLIEEGTDTQYFGPGTRLTVL.

The chain links TRBV18 to TRBJ2-6; maybe TRBD2 (6 bases). The CDR3 contains 18 residues. The germline CDR1 and CDR2 sequences are KGHSH and LQKENI. The ends were cut back, 1 base at V and 1 base at J, with 14 bases in the middle. CDR3 residues: CASSPLGLGRSGANVLTF. The CDR3 DNA reads as TGTGCCAGCTCACCACTGGGACTGGGGCGATCTGGGGCCAACGTCCTGACTTTC.

V is TRBV19 and J is TRBJ1-2; TRBD1 is a possible D gene (5 bases). The germline gives CDR1 LNHDA, CDR2 SQIVND (reference sequence). There are 12 residues in the CDR3. The V gene lost 6 bases and the J gene lost 4 bases, with 9 bases spanning the gap. CDR3 amino acids: CASRKGTYGYTF. CDR3 sequence (DNA): TGTGCCAGTAGAAAGGGGACCTATGGCTACACCTTC.

This chain joins TRBV6-2 or TRBV6-3 and TRBJ2-7; a weak D match, TRBD2 (5 bases). Germline V gene data show CDR1 as MNHEY and CDR2 as SVGEGT. The CDR3 loop spans 15 amino acids. Deletions cut 2 bases from V and 0 bases from J, with 11 bases between. In nucleotides, the CDR3 is TGTGCCAGCAGTTACAAGGGAAGCGGCTCCTACGAGCAGTACGTC. It encodes CASSYKGSGSYEQYV.

The rearrangement uses TRBV9 and TRBJ1-2, with D possibly TRBD1 on 5 matching bases. The CDR3 has 13 amino acids. Germline V gene data show CDR1 as SGDLS and CDR2 as YYNGEE. With 1 base removed from V and 11 bases from J, the gap between germline ends came to 15 bases. CDR3 protein: CASSVTSPGTYTF. In DNA, the CDR3 is TGTGCCAGCAGCGTAACCTCTCCCGGGACGTACACCTTC. Supplemented by reference TRBV9 and TRBJ1-2, the full variable domain reads DSGVTQTPKHLITATGQRVTLRCSPRSGDLSVYWYQQSLDQGLQFLIQYYNGEERAKGNILERFSAQQFPDLHSELNLSSLELGDSALYFCASSVTSPGTYTFGSGTRLTVV.

V and J are TRBV19 and TRBJ1-2, with D possibly being TRBD1 (5 bases). Germline V gene sequence: CDR1 LNHDA, CDR2 SQIVND (reference sequence). V gave up 1 base and J gave up 4 bases, with 10 bases separating them. The CDR3 has 14 residues. For the CDR3, the DNA is TGTGCCAGTAGTATAGCTCGGACATCCTATGGCTACACCTTC. Protein product: CASSIARTSYGYTF.

The chain carries TRBV3-1 (or the pseudogene TRBV3-2) and TRBJ2-6; D remains unclear. Deletions cut 10 bases from V and 8 bases from J, with 18 bases between. Germline V gene data show CDR1 as LGHDT and CDR2 as YNNKEL (reference sequence). This CDR3 spans 14 amino acids. This CDR3 is CATVSSGSTNVLTF. The CDR3 coding sequence is TGTGCCACCGTGTCCAGTGGAAGCACCAACGTCCTGACTTTC.

The chain employs TRBV6-1 and TRBJ1-4; D call uncertain. The CDR3 is 13 amino acids. Germline values: CDR1 MNHNS, CDR2 SASEGT. The germline V and J ends were trimmed by 2 bases and 8 bases, with 9 bases remaining between them. CDR3 sequence: CASSEYRREKLFF. CDR3 nucleotides: TGTGCCAGCAGTGAATACCGCAGGGAAAAACTGTTTTTT.

The rearrangement uses TRBV5-1 and TRBJ2-7, with D perhaps given as TRBD1 or TRBD2 (6 bases each). V lost 4 bases to trimming and J lost 6 bases, with 17 bases between them. Looked up from germline, CDR1 is SGHRS and CDR2 is YFSETQ. This CDR3 region has 14 residues. Here the CDR3 DNA reads TGCGCCAGCAGCCCGGGGGCGGACACGGGCGAGCAGTACGTC. It encodes CASSPGADTGEQYV.

This sequence joins TRBV6-2 or TRBV6-3 and TRBJ1-5, with D perhaps matching TRBD1 (5 bases). Trimming cost V 5 bases and J 3 bases, with 11 bases left between them. The CDR3 contains 14 residues. Germline loops: CDR1 MNHEY, CDR2 SVGEGT. Here the CDR3 reads CASSHRIVNQPQHF. The DNA for the CDR3 is TGTGCCAGCAGTCACAGGATAGTCAATCAGCCCCAGCATTTT.

The chain couples TRBV7-8 to TRBJ2-7, with D hard to call. Trimming shortened V by 1 base and J by 2 bases, and 9 bases separated the two germline ends. CDR1 is SGHVS and CDR2 is FQNEAQ in the germline V gene. This CDR3 is 14 amino acids long. CDR3 residues: CASSLEAATYEQYV. In DNA, the CDR3 is TGTGCCAGCAGCTTAGAGGCAGCTACCTACGAGCAGTACGTC.

The chain links TRBV7-2 to TRBJ1-5; D is possibly TRBD1 (5 bases). Trimming cost V 4 bases and J 4 bases, with 20 bases left between them. There are 17 residues in the CDR3. CDR1 is SGHTA, CDR2 FQGNSA, per germline. CDR3: CASSSAGVAGLNQPQHF. DNA of the CDR3: TGTGCCAGCAGCTCGGCGGGGGTCGCGGGGTTAAATCAGCCCCAGCATTTT.

The V gene is TRBV3-1 (or the pseudogene TRBV3-2), the J gene TRBJ2-2; 11 bases are a match to TRBD2. The CDR3 length is 15 residues. Per the germline V gene, CDR1 is LGHDT and CDR2 is YNNKEL (reference sequence). V shed 3 bases and J 6 bases; nucleotides not matched to a gene: 3. CDR3 coding DNA: TGTGCCAGCAGCCATAGCGGGGGGGGCCCCGGGGAGCTGTTTTTT. This encodes CASSHSGGGPGELFF.

The chain has TRBV9 and TRBJ2-1; D gene ambiguous. V was clipped by 3 bases and J by 10 bases, with 11 bases between them. Germline V gene sequence: CDR1 SGDLS, CDR2 YYNGEE. The CDR3 has 12 amino acids. CDR3 amino acids: CASSGGVGEQFF. CDR3 sequence (DNA): TGTGCCAGCAGCGGAGGTGTCGGGGAGCAGTTCTTC.

The chain joins TRBV21-1 to TRBJ2-7; the D call of TRBD2 is as the table states it, not checked on the DNA. TRBV21-1 has pseudogene status. The CDR3 contains 18 residues. The CDR3 DNA sequence: TGTGCCAGCAGCAAAGAAGGAGGGTCTTATGTAGGTTCCTACGAGCAGTACGTC. Its translation: CASSKEGGSYVGSYEQYV.

The chain carries TRBV5-1 and TRBJ2-3; perhaps TRBD1 as D (5 bases). The germline CDR1 and CDR2 sequences are SGHRS and YFSETQ. The CDR3 is 14 residues long. Trimming pared 1 base from V and 4 bases from J, leaving 10 bases between. The CDR3 reads CASSLRAGPDTQYF. CDR3 bases: TGCGCCAGCAGCTTGAGGGCAGGGCCAGATACGCAGTATTTT.

This clone was seen just once. The CDR3 coding sequence is TGTGCCAGCAGCTTAGTTTCCAGCGGGGGACAAGAGACCCAGTACTTC. As protein: CASSLVSSGGQETQYF. The chain recombines TRBV11-2 with TRBJ2-5; TRBD2 matches 8 bases. Germline CDR1 reads SGHAT; CDR2 reads FQNNGV. The CDR3 is 16 amino acids. Trimming at V came to 1 base and at J to 2 bases, leaving 6 bases not matched to a gene.

This rearrangement joins TRBV5-3 to TRBJ1-2; 7 nucleotides align to TRBD1. TRBV5-3 is known as an ORF, though its function is uncertain. J was trimmed by 4 bases and V by 3 bases; bases with no gene match: 6. The CDR3 is 14 amino acids. CDR3 loop: CARSSDRRPYGYTF. As DNA, the CDR3 is TGTGCCAGAAGCTCGGACAGGCGTCCCTATGGCTACACCTTC.

V usage is TRBV19 and J usage is TRBJ2-5; D may match TRBD1 or TRBD2 (5 bases each). CDR1 and CDR2 (germline): LNHDA, SQIVND (reference sequence). V was cut by 3 bases and J by 2 bases, with 13 bases left in between. This CDR3 has 15 amino acids. CDR3 in amino acids: CASSIGADSQETQYF. Written as DNA, the CDR3 is TGTGCCAGTAGTATCGGGGCGGATTCACAAGAGACCCAGTACTTC.

This clone was seen once. The V gene is TRBV18, the J gene TRBJ1-1; 9 bases fit TRBD1. Looked up from germline, CDR1 is KGHSH and CDR2 is LQKENI. With 6 bases clipped from V and 3 bases from J, the junction kept 2 bases outside the gene matches. CDR3 length: 13 amino acids. CDR3 nucleotides: TGTGCCAGCTCCCGGACAGGGGACACTGAAGCTTTCTTT. Its protein product is CASSRTGDTEAFF.

The chain carries TRBV11-2 and TRBJ2-5; D ambiguous. Trimming removed 7 bases from V and 2 bases from J, with 11 bases in between. Germline loops: CDR1 SGHAT, CDR2 FQNNGV. The CDR3 totals 13 residues. The CDR3 DNA is TGTGCCAGCATACTAAACCAACAAGAGACCCAGTACTTC. Its protein is CASILNQQETQYF.

The chain has TRBV10-3 and TRBJ1-2; TRBD1 is a possible D gene (6 bases). Trimming left V 3 bases short and J 0 bases short, with 14 bases between. CDR3 size: 16 residues. Germline-derived CDR1 and CDR2 are ENHRY and SYGVKD. The CDR3 DNA reads TGTGCCATCAGTGAAGGTCAGGGGCGAGCTAACTATGGCTACACCTTC. Its protein product is CAISEGQGRANYGYTF.

This chain uses TRBV18 with TRBJ2-4, with a weak D call TRBD2 (6 bases). V lost 11 bases and J lost 0, with 26 bases in between. CDR1 is KGHSH, CDR2 LQKENI, per germline. This CDR3 is 18 amino acids long. The CDR3 DNA reads TGTGCCCCCTTGCCGGATGGCGGGGAACCACTAGCCAAAAACATTCAGTACTTC. It is translated as CAPLPDGGEPLAKNIQYF.

The CDR3 is CASSESKGAGYKNIQYF. CDR3 DNA: TGCGCCAGCAGTGAGTCGAAAGGGGCCGGATACAAAAACATTCAGTACTTC. The genes are TRBV10-2 and TRBJ2-4; possible D gene TRBD1, 5 bases. The germline CDR1 and CDR2 sequences are WSHSY and SAAADI. V gave up 0 bases and J gave up 3 bases, with 15 bases separating them. The CDR3 runs 17 residues.